This entry concerns a single T cell receptor beta chain. The protocol was immunoSEQ multiplex PCR, while the TCRdb copy is restricted to in-frame clones and leaves out a portion. The table lists about 83,000 clones, roughly 82% of them singletons. The data were obtained in a study of blood T cell repertoires in COVID-19. The CDR3 covers 16 residues. V was pared by 1 base and J by 0 bases, with 5 bases of the junction left unmatched. Germline values: CDR1 SGHNT, CDR2 YYREEE (reference sequence). This TCR was recovered from a man aged 45 to 65 with active COVID-19. Sequencing used peripheral blood. The V call is TRBV5-4, the J call TRBJ2-3, with TRBD2 matching 7 bases. The CDR3 region has the DNA TGTGCCAGCAGCTTGAGGCTAGCGGCAAGCACAGATACGCAGTATTTT. This sequence encodes CASSLRLAASTDTQYF. Drawing the rest from reference TRBV5-4 and TRBJ2-3, the complete variable domain is ETGVTQSPTHLIKTRGQQVTLRCSSQSGHNTVSWYQQALGQGPQFIFQYYREEENGRGNFPPRFSGLQFPNYSSELNVNALELDDSALYLCASSLRLAASTDTQYFGPGTRLTVL.